Presented here are 13 T cell receptor beta chains from one specimen sequenced in a study of metastatic and nonmetastatic thyroid tumors. Until they underwent thyroid surgery, no patient had received any treatment. TCRdb reprocessed the PCR reads via MiXCR. Among about 53,000 clones listed, roughly 22% were seen once. The sequenced sample was blood. The receptor source for this set is a female donor with papillary thyroid cancer or a benign thyroid nodule (not recorded which). Some clones in this sample may be carry-over from other donors' samples.

This clone has at least ten counts. The CDR3 is CASSTGGGHNSPLHF. The CDR3 DNA is TGTGCCAGCAGCACGGGAGGGGGACATAATTCACCCCTCCACTTT. The chain combines TRBV7-3 with TRBJ1-6; possible D gene TRBD1, 6 bases. V lost 5 bases, J lost 5 bases, and 13 bases lay in between. This CDR3 has 15 amino acids. Germline CDR1 reads SGHTA; CDR2 reads FQGTGA.

This clone was observed a few times. V and J are TRBV5-6 and TRBJ2-5, with D hard to call. Germline values: CDR1 SGHDT, CDR2 YYEEEE. The CDR3 is 14 residues long. V lost 5 bases to trimming and J lost 2 bases, with 13 bases between them. Written as DNA, the CDR3 is TGTGCCAGCAGGAGACCCGGTATACAAGAGACCCAGTACTTC. Translating it yields CASRRPGIQETQYF. The variable domain in full, with the rest retrieved from reference TRBV5-6 and TRBJ2-5, is DAGVTQSPTHLIKTRGQQVTLRCSPKSGHDTVSWYQQALGQGPQFIFQYYEEEERQRGNFPDRFSGHQFPNYSSELNVNALLLGDSALYLCASRRPGIQETQYFGPGTRLLVL.

In its sample, this clone was seen a few times. This chain uses TRBV28 with TRBJ1-2; maybe TRBD1 (5 bases). V shed 4 bases and J shed 4 bases, with 19 bases lying between them. Germline assignment: CDR1 MDHEN and CDR2 SYDVKM. The CDR3 loop spans 16 amino acids. CDR3 sequence: CASSSHRMAGSYGYTF. The CDR3 DNA follows: TGTGCCAGCAGTTCCCATAGGATGGCAGGGAGCTATGGCTACACCTTC.

This clone was observed a handful of times. Sequence at one end of the junction differs from germline and may be a read error. This chain joins TRBV27 and TRBJ2-7; the match to TRBD1 covers 7 bases. CDR1 is MNHEY, CDR2 SMNVEV, per germline (reference sequence). The CDR3 contains 15 residues. As DNA, the CDR3 is TGTGCCAACAGTCCTACCCGGGACAGATCCTACGAGCAGTACTTC. Its protein product is CANSPTRDRSYEQYF.

This clone was seen repeatedly, ten times or more. The chain links TRBV2 to TRBJ1-2; 9 bases align to TRBD1. CDR1 and CDR2 from the germline V gene are SNHLY and FYNNEI. The CDR3 consists of 14 residues. V was pared by 3 bases and J by 8 bases, with 7 bases of the junction left unmatched. CDR3 coding DNA: TGTGCCAGCAGTGAGATACAGGGGGCCTTCGGCTACACCTTC. Amino acid sequence: CASSEIQGAFGYTF.

In its sample, this clone was seen many times. CDR3 bases: TGTGCCACCAGCAGAGACCTCCAAGAGACCCAGTACTTC. Its protein is CATSRDLQETQYF. V and J are TRBV15 and TRBJ2-5, with D unclear. The CDR3 runs 13 residues. CDR1 and CDR2 from the germline V gene are LNHNV and YYDKDF (reference sequence). V lost 0 bases and J lost 1, with 3 bases in between.

The sample holds many counts of this clone. The gene calls are TRBV14 and TRBJ2-7; the D gene is possibly TRBD2 (5 bases). V was shortened by 2 bases and J by 3 bases, with 5 bases between the two germline ends. CDR3 size: 12 residues. The germline CDR1 and CDR2 sequences are SGHDN and FVKESK. CDR3 sequence: CASSQSGYEQYF. CDR3 in DNA: TGTGCCAGCAGCCAAAGCGGCTACGAGCAGTACTTC.

This clone was found many times. The same CDR3 is also encoded by other DNA sequences in this sample. This sequence joins TRBV9 and TRBJ1-5; possible D gene TRBD1, 5 bases. The CDR3 spans 15 residues. V gave up 4 bases and J gave up 1 base, with 12 bases separating them. The germline V gene has CDR1 SGDLS and CDR2 YYNGEE. In nucleotides, the CDR3 is TGTGCCAGCAGCCGAGAGGGGCTCAGCAATCAGCCCCAGCATTTT. Translating it yields CASSREGLSNQPQHF.

Only a few counts were recorded for this clone. The chain uses TRBV6-1 and TRBJ1-1; TRBD1 aligns across 9 bases. Looked up from germline, CDR1 is MNHNS and CDR2 is SASEGT. V shed 7 bases, J shed 4 bases, and the junction held 10 bases outside the gene matches. The CDR3 length is 15 residues. The CDR3 reads CASIVQGAGGTEAFF. CDR3 nucleotides: TGTGCCAGCATTGTACAGGGGGCCGGTGGCACTGAAGCTTTCTTT.

The sample holds many counts of this clone. The chain joins TRBV6-1 to TRBJ2-3; perhaps TRBD1 as D (5 bases). Trimming removed 5 bases at V and 0 bases at J, with 12 bases between. The CDR3 contains 15 residues. Germline CDR1 reads MNHNS; CDR2 reads SASEGT. In nucleotides, the CDR3 is TGTGCCAGCAGTCTCGCGACAGATAGCACAGATACGCAGTATTTT. Amino acid sequence: CASSLATDSTDTQYF.

Within the sample, this clone is medium-sized (0.01 to 0.1%). The J gene is TRBJ2-3, the V gene TRBV2; D gene uncertain. Germline loops: CDR1 SNHLY, CDR2 FYNNEI. Trimming took off 1 base at V and 5 bases at J, with 1 base between the two ends. CDR3 length equals 11 residues. The CDR3 coding sequence is TGTGCCAGCAGTGAAGAAGATACGCAGTATTTT. The encoded protein is CASSEEDTQYF.

This clone was recorded at least ten times. This sequence joins TRBV19 and TRBJ1-1; perhaps TRBD1 as D (6 bases). With 6 bases removed from V and 0 bases from J, the gap between germline ends came to 11 bases. The germline V gene encodes CDR1 LNHDA and CDR2 SQIVND (reference sequence). The CDR3 consists of 14 residues. The DNA of the CDR3 is TGTGCCAGTAGGTGGGGGGCCATGAACACTGAAGCTTTCTTT. This gives the protein CASRWGAMNTEAFF.

This clone was recorded at least ten times. The junction departs from the called germline gene at one end, perhaps through a read error. V and J are TRBV7-7 and TRBJ2-1; 9 nucleotides line up with TRBD1. The CDR3 spans 13 residues. Germline CDR1 and CDR2: SSHAT and FNYEAQ (reference sequence). CDR3 amino acids: CASSLGTGNEQFF. The DNA of the CDR3 is TGTGCTAGCAGCTTAGGGACAGGGAATGAGCAGTTCTTC.